One and the same sample provided the 15 T cell receptor beta chains below, sequenced in a study of shared clonotypes between healthy human individuals. Positive CCR7 selection of CD45RO-negative cells yielded the naive CD8 cells, and terminally differentiated effector memory CD45RA+ cells were excluded. The table came from immunoSEQ multiplex PCR; TCRdb's copy has only in-frame clones and leaves some out. The sample has 1.5 million to 2.5 million clones, around 96% seen once; the top ten hold under 1.5%. The sequenced sample was naive CD8+ T cells sorted from blood. These receptors were collected from a man aged 18 to 30 in good health.

The chain couples TRBV9 to TRBJ2-7; weak D call: TRBD1 (6 bases). Germline assignment: CDR1 SGDLS and CDR2 YYNGEE. V was trimmed by 0 bases and J by 3 bases, leaving 7 bases between them. The CDR3 extends over 13 amino acids. The CDR3 region has the DNA TGTGCCAGCAGCGTAGAACAGGGCTACGAGCAGTACTTC. Translating gives CASSVEQGYEQYF.

The chain recombines TRBV19 with TRBJ1-5, with D perhaps matching TRBD1 (5 bases). The CDR3 extends over 14 amino acids. V was pared by 6 bases and J by 4 bases, with 13 bases between. CDR1 LNHDA and CDR2 SQIVND come from the germline V gene (reference sequence). The CDR3 reads CASSPGLVNQPQHF. CDR3 in DNA: TGTGCCAGTAGCCCGGGACTCGTGAATCAGCCCCAGCATTTT.

The chain joins TRBV6-1 to TRBJ2-3; perhaps D is TRBD1 or TRBD2 (5 bases each). The CDR3 consists of 15 residues. Trimming removed 0 bases at V and 2 bases at J, with 9 bases between. Germline lookup yields CDR1 MNHNS and CDR2 SASEGT. The CDR3: CASSEAGDLTDTQYF. The CDR3 nucleotides read TGTGCCAGCAGTGAAGCGGGGGACCTCACAGATACGCAGTATTTT.

This clone was detected only once. Other DNA sequences from this sample encode an identical CDR3 as well. This chain uses TRBV2 with TRBJ2-1; D unclear. CDR1 is SNHLY and CDR2 is FYNNEI in the germline V gene. The CDR3 runs to 11 residues. V dropped 6 bases and J dropped 4 bases, with 4 bases sitting between them. The CDR3 DNA sequence: TGTGCCAGCAGGACTTACAATGAGCAGTTCTTC. It codes for CASRTYNEQFF.

The J gene is TRBJ1-6, the V gene TRBV11-1, with a weak D call TRBD1 (6 bases). Trimming took off 3 bases at V and 8 bases at J, with 20 bases between the two ends. This CDR3 region has 17 residues. CDR1 and CDR2 from the germline V gene are SGHAT and FQDESV (reference sequence). DNA for the CDR3: TGTGCCAGCAGCTTCTCGTTACCAGGGGCTTTGGATTCACCCCTCCACTTT. Protein product: CASSFSLPGALDSPLHF.

This clone was counted once. The V gene is TRBV5-4, the J gene TRBJ2-7; either TRBD1 or TRBD2 may fit D (5 bases each). Germline V gene lookup returns CDR1 SGHNT and CDR2 YYREEE (reference sequence). The CDR3 is 13 amino acids. V was cut by 4 bases and J by 2 bases, with 10 bases left in between. DNA of the CDR3: TGTGCCAGCAGCCGGGACGGAGCCTACGAGCAGTACTTC. It encodes CASSRDGAYEQYF.

This clone was observed a single time. V and J are TRBV2 and TRBJ2-4; the D gene is possibly TRBD1 (6 bases). This CDR3 contains 15 residues. The V gene's germline CDR1 is SNHLY and CDR2 FYNNEI. V was clipped by 6 bases and J by 0 bases, with 12 bases between them. CDR3 in DNA: TGTGCCAGCAGAAGGGACATTCTAGCCAAAAACATTCAGTACTTC. Its translation: CASRRDILAKNIQYF.

The V and J genes are TRBV10-3 and TRBJ2-5, with 8 bases identical to TRBD2. The CDR3 is made up of 13 amino acids. V lost 5 bases, J lost 3 bases, and 2 bases stayed unmatched. Germline lookup yields CDR1 ENHRY and CDR2 SYGVKD. The CDR3 nucleotides are TGTGCCATCAGTTTTAGCGGGGAAGAGACCCAGTACTTC. Protein sequence: CAISFSGEETQYF.

To note about this clone: Within the sample, other DNA sequences also encode this same CDR3. This rearrangement joins TRBV27 to TRBJ2-7; 7 nucleotides match TRBD1. J gave up 0 bases and V 0 bases, and 5 bases lay outside the gene matches. The CDR3 is made up of 16 amino acids. From germline, CDR1 is MNHEY and CDR2 SMNVEV (reference sequence). The DNA for the CDR3 is TGTGCCAGCAGTTTATCGGCCGGGACAGTCTCCTACGAGCAGTACTTC. It encodes CASSLSAGTVSYEQYF.

Points on this clone: Other DNA sequences in the sample encode the same CDR3. The CDR3 DNA sequence: TGCGCCAGCAGCTTGGATCCTAGCGGGGGGTCAGATACGCAGTATTTT. It encodes CASSLDPSGGSDTQYF. The chain employs TRBV5-1 and TRBJ2-3; 11 positions match TRBD2. Germline CDR1 reads SGHRS; CDR2 reads YFSETQ. The CDR3 loop spans 16 amino acids. The V and J ends lost 0 bases and 4 bases, in that order; junction bases with no gene match: 4.

The chain recombines TRBV10-2 with TRBJ2-7; 8 bases map to TRBD1. V was clipped by 7 bases and J by 3 bases; unmatched bases: 5. The length of the CDR3 is 13 residues. Germline assignment: CDR1 WSHSY and CDR2 SAAADI. CDR3 sequence (DNA): TGCGCCAGCACCTTTGGACAGGGCTACGAGCAGTACTTC. Translating gives CASTFGQGYEQYF.

The chain joins TRBV28 to TRBJ1-2; 7 nucleotides agree with TRBD1. V trimming: 8 bases; J trimming: 4 bases; junction bases outside the gene matches: 7. Germline V gene lookup returns CDR1 MDHEN and CDR2 SYDVKM. The CDR3 covers 13 residues. CDR3 coding DNA: TGTGCCAGCGCTCCGGGGACAGCCTATGGCTACACCTTC. Protein product: CASAPGTAYGYTF.

The chain joins TRBV5-6 to TRBJ2-2, with D possibly being TRBD2 (6 bases). The CDR3 length is 15 residues. Germline V CDR1 and CDR2: SGHDT, YYEEEE. V was shortened by 3 bases and J by 6 bases, with 15 bases between the two germline ends. The CDR3 DNA reads TGTGCCAGCAGCTCGGAGACTAGACCGGCCGGGGAGCTGTTTTTT. Translation gives CASSSETRPAGELFF.

About this clone itself: Other DNA sequences in this specimen translate into the identical CDR3. V gene TRBV6-5 combines with J gene TRBJ2-7; tentatively, D is TRBD2 (5 bases). In germline, CDR1 is MNHEY, CDR2 SVGAGI. V lost 4 bases and J 2 bases, leaving 9 bases between the germline ends. This CDR3 region has 13 residues. The CDR3: CASSFAGPYEQYF. The CDR3, as DNA: TGTGCCAGCAGTTTTGCGGGCCCCTACGAGCAGTACTTC.

Concerning this clone: Other DNA sequences of this sample code for an identical CDR3. V and J are TRBV27 and TRBJ1-3, with D unresolved. CDR1 is MNHEY, CDR2 SMNVEV, per germline (reference sequence). V dropped 2 bases and J dropped 4 bases, with 6 bases sitting between them. The CDR3 is made up of 13 amino acids. The CDR3 DNA reads TGTGCCAGCAGTTTAGGATACGGAAACACCATATATTTT. It yields the protein CASSLGYGNTIYF.